This T cell receptor (beta chain) was recovered during a study of CD8 T cells in ankylosing spondylitis. Whole-study findings and limits: In ankylosing spondylitis blood, a motif of about eight highly homologous TCR beta variants appeared characteristic. Earlier literature documents some of the motif variants in reactive arthritis synovial fluid and blood.

Quantitative barcoded 5'-RACE was used to prepare TCR beta libraries. TCRdb itself ran the 5' RACE reads through MiXCR, one entry per CDR3 protein. The data show under 450,000 distinct CDR3 sequences, 20% seen once. This clonotype was found a few times. No antigen is known for it. Sequences were obtained from blood, either unsorted or a sorted T cell fraction (not recorded which). This TCR came from a male donor with ankylosing spondylitis or in good health (not recorded which).

In nucleotides, the CDR3 is TGTGCCAGCAGCCCTAACCCCTCTGGGGCCAACGTCCTGACTTTC. Its protein product is CASSPNPSGANVLTF. The chain couples TRBV7-3 to TRBJ2-6; no firm D call. Trimming stripped 5 bases from V and 0 bases from J, with 8 bases between. The CDR3 sequence is 15 residues long. CDR1 is SGHTA, CDR2 FQGTGA, per germline.